The 20 T cell receptor beta chains listed next were all sequenced from one sample in a study of molecular identifiers for immune sequencing clone quantification. TCRdb processed the PCR reads anew with MiXCR; each CDR3 protein has one entry. Found here are under 600,000 distinct CDR3 sequences, about a fifth of them singletons; the top ten hold 0.84%. Sequenced: naive CD8+ T cells from blood, with Jurkat cell RNA spiked in. Subset here: FACS-sorted CD8+CD4-CCR7+CD45RA+ naive T cells. The source is a human donor in good health. Some libraries in this study had Jurkat cell RNA spiked in.

Comment on this clonotype: With a much larger clone just one base away, this may be a read error. The rearrangement joins TRBV19 to TRBJ2-7; D possibly corresponds to TRBD2 (6 bases). Germline CDR1 and CDR2: LNHDA and SQIVND (reference sequence). The CDR3 has 13 amino acids. In DNA form, the CDR3 reads TGTGCCAGTAGTAGCGGACTACCCTACGGGCAGTACTTC. Translated: CASSSGLPYGQYF. The complete variable domain, with remaining parts taken from reference TRBV19 and TRBJ2-7, reads DGGITQSPKYLFRKEGQNVTLSCEQNLNHDAMYWYRQDPGQGLRLIYYSQIVNDFQKGDIAEGYSVSREKKESFPLTVTSAQKNPTAFYLCASSSGLPYGQYFGPGTRLTVT.

This clonotype has at least ten counts. CDR3 coding DNA: TGTGCCAGCAGCTACGGGACAAAGTATAGCAATCAGCCCCAGCATTTT. Amino acids: CASSYGTKYSNQPQHF. The chain recombines TRBV28 with TRBJ1-5; TRBD1 might be the D (6 bases). The germline V gene has CDR1 MDHEN and CDR2 SYDVKM. V was pared by 6 bases and J by 0 bases, with 15 bases between. The length of the CDR3 is 16 residues. Full variable domain (remainder filled in from reference TRBV28 and TRBJ1-5): DVKVTQSSRYLVKRTGEKVFLECVQDMDHENMFWYRQDPGLGLRLIYFSYDVKMKEKGDIPEGYSVSREKKERFSLILESASTNQTSMYLCASSYGTKYSNQPQHFGDGTRLSIL.

Many counts were recorded for this clonotype. The V gene is TRBV19, the J gene TRBJ2-3; weak D call: TRBD2 (6 bases). This CDR3 region has 14 residues. V gave up 9 bases and J gave up 2 bases, with 15 bases separating them. Germline CDR1 is LNHDA and CDR2 is SQIVND (reference sequence). CDR3 nucleotides: TGTGCCAGCCAGAGCGGGTACCTCACAGATACGCAGTATTTT. It specifies CASQSGYLTDTQYF.

V and J are TRBV10-2 and TRBJ1-1; D is possibly TRBD1 (5 bases). The CDR3 extends over 13 amino acids. In germline, CDR1 is WSHSY, CDR2 SAAADI. The V end lost 6 bases, the J end lost 6 bases, and 14 bases lay between the germline ends. The CDR3 spells CASSGGEYAEAFF. The CDR3 nucleotides read TGCGCCAGCAGCGGAGGGGAGTACGCTGAAGCTTTCTTT.

This clonotype was counted many times. Here the CDR3 reads CASSGQLAGVYEQYF. Here the CDR3 DNA reads TGTGCCAGCAGTGGCCAACTAGCGGGAGTGTACGAGCAGTACTTC. The chain recombines TRBV6-1 with TRBJ2-7; 11 bases align to TRBD2. The germline V gene encodes CDR1 MNHNS and CDR2 SASEGT. After removal of 4 bases from V and 4 bases from J, the junction contained 6 bases not matched to a gene. CDR3 length equals 15 residues.

J is TRBJ2-1 and V is TRBV6-6, with 9 bases that match TRBD2. The V gene's germline CDR1 is MNHNY and CDR2 SVGAGI (reference sequence). The CDR3 consists of 16 residues. Trimming cost V 4 bases and J 4 bases; bases outside gene matches: 8. The CDR3 is CASSCSNSGGYNEQFF. The CDR3 region has the DNA TGTGCCAGCAGTTGCTCGAATAGCGGGGGATACAATGAGCAGTTCTTC.

This clonotype has at least ten counts. The chain joins TRBV5-4 to TRBJ1-5; TRBD1 agrees at 7 bases. CDR1 and CDR2 (germline): SGHNT, YYREEE (reference sequence). V shed 4 bases, J shed 5 bases, and the junction held 3 bases outside the gene matches. This CDR3 comprises 13 residues. This CDR3 is CASSTGTDQPQHF. As DNA, the CDR3 is TGTGCCAGCAGCACAGGGACAGATCAGCCCCAGCATTTT.

This clonotype was observed a handful of times. The rearrangement links TRBV7-2 to TRBJ2-7; D not resolved. Between the trimmed V and J ends, which lost 2 bases and 3 bases, there was a span of 14 bases. The CDR3 runs to 15 residues. Germline V gene lookup returns CDR1 SGHTA and CDR2 FQGNSA. The CDR3 here is CASSLSSIAVYEQYF. CDR3 in DNA: TGTGCCAGCAGCTTAAGTAGTATCGCGGTCTACGAGCAGTACTTC.

This clonotype was counted a few times. This chain links TRBV4-3 with TRBJ2-5; 9 nucleotides match TRBD2. This CDR3 contains 15 residues. The V and J ends lost 1 base and 5 bases, in that order; junction bases with no gene match: 5. From germline, CDR1 is LGHNA and CDR2 YSLEER. The CDR3 spells CASSQGGGAGETQYF. The CDR3 DNA follows: TGCGCCAGCAGCCAAGGCGGGGGGGCCGGTGAGACCCAGTACTTC.

This clonotype was observed a few times. CDR3 DNA: TGTGCCAGCAGCTCAACTCCAGGGGACTCTGGAAACACCATATATTTT. Its protein is CASSSTPGDSGNTIYF. V and J are TRBV7-9 and TRBJ1-3, with D possibly being TRBD1 (6 bases). This CDR3 contains 16 residues. Germline V gene sequence: CDR1 SEHNR, CDR2 FQNEAQ (reference sequence). The V end was cut by 4 bases, the J end by 0 bases, with 13 bases between.

Regarding this clonotype: This sequence may be a read error, since a much larger clone differs from it by one base. J is TRBJ2-3 and V is TRBV6-5; D possibly corresponds to TRBD1 (6 bases). This CDR3 is 19 amino acids long. V was shortened by 2 bases and J by 0 bases, with 21 bases between the two germline ends. The germline CDR1 and CDR2 sequences are MNHEY and SVGAGI. CDR3 amino acids: CASSYPDRSCTHSTDTQYF. CDR3 in DNA: TGTGCCAGCAGTTACCCCGACAGGTCATGCACACACAGCACAGATACGCAGTATTTT.

In its sample, this clonotype was seen many times. The rearrangement uses TRBV6-1 and TRBJ1-4; D is perhaps TRBD1 (6 bases). CDR3 length: 12 amino acids. V was clipped by 11 bases and J by 4 bases, with 11 bases between them. In germline, CDR1 is MNHNS, CDR2 SASEGT. The CDR3 nucleotides read TGTGCCGGGGGGCGGTATAATGAAAAACTGTTTTTT. Residues: CAGGRYNEKLFF.

This clonotype was detected ten times or more. The genes are TRBV12-3 or TRBV12-4 and TRBJ2-1; no clear D gene. V was clipped by 0 bases and J by 5 bases, with 14 bases between them. The CDR3 consists of 16 residues. Written as DNA, the CDR3 is TGTGCCAGCAGTTTAGCGGTTGGGGTCCATGACAATGAGCAGTTCTTC. Its translation: CASSLAVGVHDNEQFF.

This rearrangement joins TRBV2 to TRBJ2-7; D might be TRBD2 (6 bases). Trimming removed 3 bases from V and 3 bases from J, with 15 bases in between. CDR3 length: 15 residues. CDR1 and CDR2 (germline): SNHLY, FYNNEI. CDR3 loop: CASSDLGGASYEQYF. CDR3 sequence (DNA): TGTGCCAGCAGTGACCTAGGAGGGGCAAGCTACGAGCAGTACTTC.

This clonotype came up many times. The chain has TRBV9 and TRBJ2-7; 7 bases fit TRBD2. In germline, CDR1 is SGDLS, CDR2 YYNGEE. The CDR3 spans 15 residues. Trimming removed 3 bases from V and 5 bases from J; junction bases left unmatched: 11. CDR3 loop: CASSETGTAGDEQYF. The CDR3 coding sequence is TGTGCCAGCAGCGAGACCGGGACCGCGGGGGACGAGCAGTACTTC. The full variable domain, in which reference TRBV9 and TRBJ2-7 provide the parts outside the CDR3, is DSGVTQTPKHLITATGQRVTLRCSPRSGDLSVYWYQQSLDQGLQFLIQYYNGEERAKGNILERFSAQQFPDLHSELNLSSLELGDSALYFCASSETGTAGDEQYFGPGTRLTVT.

As for this clonotype: This may arise from a read error, as a much more abundant clone is one base away. V is TRBV7-2 and J is TRBJ1-6; D is possibly TRBD1 (6 bases). Germline CDR1 is SGHTA and CDR2 is FQGNSA. CDR3 length equals 16 residues. The CDR3 here is CASSLVSGGQDSPPHF. The CDR3 DNA sequence: TGTGCCAGCAGCTTAGTTTCTGGGGGGCAAGATTCACCCCCCCACTTT.

This clonotype showed up many times. DNA for the CDR3: TGTGCCAGCAGCCGTCCCGGGACAGGGGGCACAGATACGCAGTATTTT. Translating it yields CASSRPGTGGTDTQYF. This sequence joins TRBV13 and TRBJ2-3, with TRBD1 matching 10 bases. Looked up from germline, CDR1 is PRHDT and CDR2 is FYEKMQ (reference sequence). With 5 bases clipped from V and 1 base from J, the junction kept 6 bases outside the gene matches. This CDR3 contains 16 residues.

This clonotype was seen more than once but under ten times. The chain carries TRBV19 and TRBJ2-7; 9 bases fit TRBD1. Trimming removed 3 bases from V and 2 bases from J; junction bases left unmatched: 5. The CDR3 length is 15 residues. Germline CDR1 and CDR2: LNHDA and SQIVND (reference sequence). CDR3 loop: CASSIFGTGPYEQYF. CDR3 nucleotides: TGTGCCAGTAGTATCTTCGGGACAGGGCCCTACGAGCAGTACTTC.

This clonotype was seen at least ten times. The J gene is TRBJ1-1, the V gene TRBV28; D might be TRBD1 (5 bases). This CDR3 is built from 14 residues. Trimming shortened V by 2 bases and J by 6 bases, and 13 bases separated the two germline ends. CDR1 MDHEN and CDR2 SYDVKM come from the germline V gene. CDR3 bases: TGTGCCAGCAGTTTAGCGTGGGACGTAGCTGAAGCTTTCTTT. It yields the protein CASSLAWDVAEAFF. Combining the CDR3 with reference TRBV28 and TRBJ1-1 gives the whole variable domain DVKVTQSSRYLVKRTGEKVFLECVQDMDHENMFWYRQDPGLGLRLIYFSYDVKMKEKGDIPEGYSVSREKKERFSLILESASTNQTSMYLCASSLAWDVAEAFFGQGTRLTVV.

At least ten counts were recorded for this clonotype. A read error may produce the germline difference seen at one junction end. The V gene is TRBV28, the J gene TRBJ2-4; 7 bases map to TRBD1. The CDR3 extends over 11 amino acids. Per the germline V gene, CDR1 is MDHEN and CDR2 is SYDVKM. The CDR3 sequence is CASSIGGWLNF. The CDR3 bases are TGTGCCAGCAGCATAGGGGGCTGGCTCAACTTC.